A selection of T cell receptor beta chains follows, all from one sample in a study of blood T cell repertoires in COVID-19. Using immunoSEQ multiplex PCR, the repertoire was profiled, and TCRdb retains in-frame clones only, with some absent. This table has approximately 69,000 clones, 79% appearing once. The sequenced sample consisted of peripheral blood. These receptors were obtained from a man in his 60s with acute or convalescent COVID-19. Both conserved end residues are part of each CDR3.

v_gene: TRBV19
CDR3aa: CASTNSPGQGVGAQFF

v_gene: TRBV9
CDR3aa: CASSVRDFYQETQYF

v_gene: TRBV4-1
CDR3aa: CASSHLDREESPLHF

v_gene: TRBV3-1/TRBV3-2
CDR3aa: CASSLTPITDTQYF

v_gene: TRBV19
CDR3aa: CASSTLPRFDQPQHF

v_gene: TRBV6-2/TRBV6-3
CDR3aa: CASSNRETQYF

v_gene: TRBV6-2/TRBV6-3
CDR3aa: CASSYPLTGGNTEAFF

v_gene: TRBV29-1
CDR3aa: CSVATGTYSNQPQHF

v_gene: TRBV5-4
CDR3aa: CASSFQTYEQYF

v_gene: TRBV6-5
CDR3aa: CASSWGVGYTF

v_gene: TRBV7-6
CDR3aa: CASSSTANQETQYF

v_gene: TRBV9
CDR3aa: CASGRSVSLSPLHF

v_gene: TRBV30
CDR3aa: CAWRPPALEPYEQYF

v_gene: TRBV2
CDR3aa: CASTTTGMNTEAFF

v_gene: TRBV20-1
CDR3aa: CSASPDSIRETQYF

v_gene: TRBV4-2
CDR3aa: CASSQDRETAGLEGYTF

v_gene: TRBV7-8
CDR3aa: CASSFRQGGYEQYF